Listed below are T cell receptor beta chains from one sample, sequenced in a study of blood T cell repertoires in COVID-19. The protocol was immunoSEQ multiplex PCR, while the TCRdb copy is restricted to in-frame clones and leaves out a portion. The sample comprises around 300,000 clones, 75% to 90% of which are singletons, and 13% rests with the top ten. The material sequenced was peripheral blood. These receptors originate from a woman in her 70s with COVID-19, enrolled during active disease. Both conserved end residues are part of each CDR3. The order of the fields is clone size, J gene, V gene, D gene, CDR3 protein, CDR3 DNA. D genes are given only for firm matches. Clone size, where shown, is once, few, many, or a class for clones that have expanded.

NA TRBJ1-1 TRBV2 TRBD1 CASSPGQGAGALGTEAFF TGTGCCAGCAGCCCGGGACAGGGGGCAGGTGCATTGGGAACTGAAGCTTTCTTT
once TRBJ1-2 TRBV24-1 NA CATSDPGSKGPTF TGTGCCACCAGTGACCCCGGGAGCAAGGGGCCCACCTTC
NA TRBJ1-2 TRBV25-1 NA CASSEPGGARGYTF TGTGCCAGCAGTGAACCGGGGGGGGCGCGGGGCTACACCTTC
NA TRBJ1-2 TRBV5-1 NA CASRRSLTTNYGYTF TGCGCCAGCCGGAGGAGCCTGACTACTAACTATGGCTACACCTTC
NA TRBJ2-1 TRBV2 NA CASSVQDGNEQFF TGTGCCAGCAGTGTCCAGGATGGGAATGAGCAGTTCTTC
NA TRBJ2-3 TRBV11-2 NA CASSSFADTQYF TGTGCCAGCAGCTCCTTCGCAGATACGCAGTATTTT
NA TRBJ1-3 TRBV15 TRBD1 CATSSQSYDRVGNTIYF TGTGCCACCAGCAGCCAAAGTTACGACAGGGTAGGAAACACCATATATTTT
NA TRBJ2-3 TRBV7-2 NA CASRTEWAGPDTQYF TGTGCCAGCAGGACAGAATGGGCGGGGCCAGATACGCAGTATTTT
NA TRBJ1-6 TRBV7-8 NA CASSLAYGSGSPLHF TGTGCCAGCAGCTTAGCGTATGGGAGTGGGTCACCCCTCCACTTT
NA TRBJ2-1 TRBV28 TRBD2 CASSPGGQGQFF TGTGCCAGCAGCCCGGGGGGGCAGGGACAGTTCTTC
NA TRBJ1-1 TRBV7-9 TRBD1 CASSLIPGPDRVAFF TGTGCCAGCAGCTTAATCCCGGGGCCTGACAGGGTAGCTTTCTTT
NA TRBJ1-1 TRBV6-5 NA CASSYGVYSTEAFF TGTGCCAGCAGTTACGGAGTGTATAGCACTGAAGCTTTCTTT
NA TRBJ2-2 TRBV27 TRBD1 CASSKDRTSGPGELFF TGTGCCAGCAGTAAGGACAGGACCAGTGGGCCCGGGGAGCTGTTTTTT
NA TRBJ2-5 TRBV5-6 NA CASSLTSMSETQYF TGTGCCAGCAGCCTGACTAGTATGAGCGAAACCCAGTACTTC
NA TRBJ2-5 TRBV18 NA CASSVDRFGKETQYF TGTGCCAGCTCAGTCGACAGGTTTGGAAAAGAGACCCAGTACTTC
NA TRBJ2-7 TRBV6-2/TRBV6-3 TRBD1 CASSKADQDRNYEQYF TGTGCCAGCAGCAAGGCTGATCAGGACAGGAATTACGAGCAGTACTTC
NA TRBJ2-3 TRBV7-9 NA CASSLDLARWSTDTQYF TGTGCCAGCAGCTTAGATTTGGCTCGATGGAGCACAGATACGCAGTATTTT
NA TRBJ1-1 TRBV30 NA CAWSVRVGNTEAFF TGTGCCTGGAGTGTCCGGGTCGGGAACACTGAAGCTTTCTTT
NA TRBJ1-2 TRBV7-9 TRBD1 CASSHTRKGAYGYTF TGTGCCAGCAGCCATACAAGGAAGGGGGCCTATGGCTACACCTTC
NA TRBJ2-1 TRBV27 TRBD2 CASSLVGLAHEQFF TGTGCCAGCAGTTTAGTCGGACTAGCACACGAGCAGTTCTTC
NA TRBJ2-6 TRBV30 NA CAWSPVGRGANVLTF TGTGCCTGGAGTCCTGTGGGGAGAGGGGCCAACGTCCTGACTTTC
NA TRBJ1-6 TRBV6-5 NA CASKTWASPLHF TGTGCCAGCAAAACTTGGGCATCACCCCTCCACTTT
NA TRBJ2-7 TRBV6-6 TRBD2 CASSPGLAGGLYEQYF TGTGCCAGCAGTCCGGGACTAGCGGGGGGGCTGTACGAGCAGTACTTC
NA TRBJ2-5 TRBV30 TRBD2 CAWSAPTSGASEKTQYF TGTGCCTGGAGTGCCCCAACTAGCGGGGCCTCGGAAAAGACCCAGTACTTC
NA TRBJ1-2 TRBV23-1 TRBD1 CASEPGQGFGGYTF TGCGCCAGCGAGCCGGGACAGGGTTTCGGGGGCTACACCTTC
NA TRBJ2-2 TRBV24-1 NA CATSGEGRGATGELFF TGTGCCACCAGTGGTGAAGGCAGGGGAGCAACCGGGGAGCTGTTTTTT
NA TRBJ1-1 TRBV5-4 NA CASSLSTGWDTEAFF TGTGCCAGCAGCTTAAGTACAGGGTGGGACACTGAAGCTTTCTTT
NA TRBJ1-5 TRBV6-2/TRBV6-3 TRBD1 CASSTYWTGASNQPQHF TGTGCCAGCAGTACATACTGGACAGGGGCCAGCAATCAGCCCCAGCATTTT
NA TRBJ1-1 TRBV12-3/TRBV12-4 NA CASSLVGEAFF TGTGCCAGCAGTTTAGTCGGTGAAGCTTTCTTT
once TRBJ1-4 TRBV5-1 NA CASTSTGYSLNEKLFF TGCGCCAGTACCTCGACAGGCTATTCTCTTAATGAAAAACTGTTTTTT